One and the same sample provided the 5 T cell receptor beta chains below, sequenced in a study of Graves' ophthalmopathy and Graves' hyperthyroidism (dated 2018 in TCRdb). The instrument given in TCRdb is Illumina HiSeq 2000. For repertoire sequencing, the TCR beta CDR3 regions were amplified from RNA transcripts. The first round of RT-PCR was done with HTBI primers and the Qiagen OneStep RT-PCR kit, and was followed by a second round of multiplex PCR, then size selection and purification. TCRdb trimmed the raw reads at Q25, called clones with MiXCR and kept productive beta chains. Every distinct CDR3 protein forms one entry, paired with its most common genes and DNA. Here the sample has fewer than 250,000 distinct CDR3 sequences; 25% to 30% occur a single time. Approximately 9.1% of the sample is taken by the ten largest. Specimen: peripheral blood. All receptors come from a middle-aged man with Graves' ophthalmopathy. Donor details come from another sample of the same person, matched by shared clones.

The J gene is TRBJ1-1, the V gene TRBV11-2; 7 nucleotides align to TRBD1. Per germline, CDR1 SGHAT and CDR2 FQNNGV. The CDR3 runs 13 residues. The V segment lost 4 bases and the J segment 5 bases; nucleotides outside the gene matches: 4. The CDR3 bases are TGTGCCAGCAGCTCAGACAGGGAAACTGAAGCTTTCTTT. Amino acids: CASSSDRETEAFF. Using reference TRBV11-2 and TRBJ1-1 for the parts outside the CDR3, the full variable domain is EAGVAQSPRYKIIEKRQSVAFWCNPISGHATLYWYQQILGQGPKLLIQFQNNGVVDDSQLPKDRFSAERLKGVDSTLKIQPAKLEDSAVYLCASSSDRETEAFFGQGTRLTVV.

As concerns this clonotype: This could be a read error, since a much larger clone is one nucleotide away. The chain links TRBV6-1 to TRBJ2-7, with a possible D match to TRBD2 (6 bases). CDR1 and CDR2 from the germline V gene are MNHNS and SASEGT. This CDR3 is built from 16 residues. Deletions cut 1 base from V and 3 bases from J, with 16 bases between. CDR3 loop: CASSEEGAGTRYEQYF. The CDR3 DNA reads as TGTGCCAGCAGTGAAGAAGGGGCGGGAACGCGCTACGAGCAGTACTTC.

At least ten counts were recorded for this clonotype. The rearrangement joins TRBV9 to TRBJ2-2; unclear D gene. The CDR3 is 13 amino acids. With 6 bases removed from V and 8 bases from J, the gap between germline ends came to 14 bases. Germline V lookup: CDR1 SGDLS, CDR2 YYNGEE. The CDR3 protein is CASTESWAGELFF. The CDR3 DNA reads TGTGCCAGCACCGAGAGTTGGGCGGGGGAGCTGTTTTTT.

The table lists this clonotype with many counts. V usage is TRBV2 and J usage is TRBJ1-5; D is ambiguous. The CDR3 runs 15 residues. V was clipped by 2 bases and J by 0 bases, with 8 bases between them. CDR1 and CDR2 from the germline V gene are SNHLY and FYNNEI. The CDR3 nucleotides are TGTGCCAGCAGTGAAAATTGGGGTAGCAATCAGCCCCAGCATTTT. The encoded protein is CASSENWGSNQPQHF.

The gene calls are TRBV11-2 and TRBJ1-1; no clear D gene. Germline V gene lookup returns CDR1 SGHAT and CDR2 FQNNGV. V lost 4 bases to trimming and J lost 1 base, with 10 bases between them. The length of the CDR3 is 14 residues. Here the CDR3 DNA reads TGTGCCAGCAGCTCCGACACACCGAACACTGAAGCTTTCTTT. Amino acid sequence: CASSSDTPNTEAFF.